A selection of T cell receptor beta chains follows, all from one sample in a study of blood T cell repertoires in COVID-19. The repertoire was sequenced with immunoSEQ multiplex PCR; TCRdb's copy has only in-frame clones and lacks some. The repertoire consists of 150,000 to 200,000 clones, with more than 65% occurring once and the leading ten covering about 11%. Sequenced input: PBMCs or T cells enriched from blood (not recorded which). The receptors derive from a man over 45 who had recovered from COVID-19. Both conserved end residues are trimmed from each CDR3.

v_gene	j_gene	CDR3aa
TRBV5-1	TRBJ2-7	ASSSDGQGLSEQY
TRBV29-1	TRBJ1-1	SVETGGYAAF
TRBV5-1	TRBJ1-3	ASSPTGGSLKTIY
TRBV30	TRBJ1-2	AWSFGTQANYGYT
TRBV28	TRBJ2-7	ASSLGLAGWDRPRQY
TRBV5-1	TRBJ2-7	ASRLNQDYEQY
TRBV7-9	TRBJ2-5	ASSLVSETQY
TRBV27	TRBJ1-5	ASRQGLNQPQH
TRBV19	TRBJ2-3	ASSPGLPTDTQY
TRBV7-9	TRBJ1-1	ASSLPPGPEAF
TRBV5-4	TRBJ2-5	ASSFTEQETQY
TRBV5-1	TRBJ2-3	ASSPSTHTADTQY
TRBV6-5	TRBJ2-1	ASSYQFSNEQF
TRBV6-6	TRBJ2-2	ASTEGMANTGELF
TRBV12-5	TRBJ1-5	ASGGPGGGNSNQPQH
TRBV5-6	TRBJ2-5	ARSLGPGGRGVRETQY
TRBV27	TRBJ1-6	ASSSHRIESPLH
TRBV19	TRBJ1-5	ASSIAHRGGQPQH
TRBV19	TRBJ1-5	ASSIEPRGRFNQPQH
TRBV28	TRBJ2-2	ASSFLSAGANTGELF
TRBV7-2	TRBJ1-4	ASSSGRGSNEKLF
TRBV29-1	TRBJ1-4	SVRRSNEKLF
TRBV4-2	TRBJ2-1	ASSRIPTSGNYNEQF
TRBV5-6	TRBJ1-5	ASSLTGRGNQPQH
TRBV7-9	TRBJ1-1	ASSLDRYTEAF
TRBV3-1/TRBV3-2	TRBJ1-1	ASSSQGADVVAEAF
TRBV28	TRBJ2-7	ASSLARTSYEQY
TRBV5-6	TRBJ2-1	ASYRLAQHNEQF
TRBV9	TRBJ2-7	ASSVDDSSYEQY